The 30 T cell receptor beta chains given below trace back to one sample, sequenced in a study of human T cells and chemical hapten exposure. TCRdb reanalysed the RACE reads using MiXCR and keeps one entry per CDR3 protein. The table has approximately 68,000 distinct CDR3 sequences, around 8.8% seen once. The time point is: patch test 2, 6 weeks after DPC sensitization. Regarding treatment: therapeutic diphenylcyclopropenone sensitization with weekly scalp DPC. The sequenced sample was whole blood, obtained in connection with sensitization to the hapten diphenylcyclopropenone (DPC). Receptor source: a woman between 50 and 59 years old with alopecia areata. Some clones in this sample may be carry-over from other donors' samples.

This sequence joins TRBV9 and TRBJ2-7, with unresolved D. The germline gives CDR1 SGDLS, CDR2 YYNGEE. V was trimmed by 4 bases and J by 4 bases, leaving 12 bases between them. CDR3 length: 13 amino acids. Here the CDR3 DNA reads TGTGCCAGCAGCCCCAGATCCGGATACGAGCAGTACTTC. It encodes CASSPRSGYEQYF.

This clonotype was found many times. The chain carries TRBV2 and TRBJ1-1, with 10 nucleotides matching TRBD1. V lost 6 bases to trimming and J lost 3 bases; unmatched junction nucleotides: 7. Per the germline V gene, CDR1 is SNHLY and CDR2 is FYNNEI. The CDR3 has 15 residues. Written as DNA, the CDR3 is TGTGCCAGCAGGGTGACAGGGGGCTCGGACACTGAAGCTTTCTTT. Protein: CASRVTGGSDTEAFF. Looking up the rest from reference TRBV2 and TRBJ1-1 gives the full variable domain: EPEVTQTPSHQVTQMGQEVILRCVPISNHLYFYWYRQILGQKVEFLVSFYNNEISEKSEIFDDQFSVERPDGSNFTLKIRSTKLEDSAMYFCASRVTGGSDTEAFFGQGTRLTVV.

This clonotype was counted a few times. The rearrangement links TRBV2 to TRBJ1-5; D is ambiguous. Trimming left V 8 bases short and J 0 bases short, with 8 bases between. This CDR3 has 13 residues. Germline V CDR1 and CDR2: SNHLY, FYNNEI. The CDR3 reads CASGRISNQPQHF. CDR3 bases: TGTGCCAGCGGGCGGATTAGCAATCAGCCCCAGCATTTT.

The chain couples TRBV29-1 to TRBJ2-7; no clear D. The CDR3 consists of 13 residues. V was pared by 5 bases and J by 0 bases, with 11 bases between. CDR1 and CDR2 (germline): SQVTM, ANQGSEA. CDR3 region: CSVLEPSSYEQYF. CDR3 DNA: TGCAGCGTTTTAGAACCTAGCTCCTACGAGCAGTACTTC.

This clonotype occurred a few times. V gene TRBV2 combines with J gene TRBJ1-5, with a tentative D call TRBD1 (6 bases). Trimming pared 6 bases from V and 6 bases from J, leaving 18 bases between. This CDR3 spans 15 amino acids. The V gene's germline CDR1 is SNHLY and CDR2 FYNNEI. CDR3 amino acids: CASRSGGLSSQPQHF. The CDR3 DNA sequence: TGTGCCAGCAGGAGCGGGGGGCTTTCAAGTCAGCCCCAGCATTTT.

This clonotype occurred a few times. This sequence joins TRBV6-6 and TRBJ2-2; D perhaps matches TRBD1 (6 bases). The length of the CDR3 is 17 residues. The V and J ends lost 2 bases and 5 bases respectively, with 18 bases between them. Germline-derived CDR1 and CDR2 are MNHNY and SVGAGI (reference sequence). CDR3 DNA sequence: TGTGCCAGCAGTTACCCCCAGGGCAGGGGCGTAACCGGGGAGCTGTTTTTT. It yields the protein CASSYPQGRGVTGELFF.

The chain joins TRBV5-4 to TRBJ1-1; D ambiguous. Germline CDR1 reads SGHNT; CDR2 reads YYREEE (reference sequence). CDR3 length equals 15 residues. V was trimmed by 2 bases and J by 3 bases, leaving 14 bases between them. Written as DNA, the CDR3 is TGTGCCAGCAGCTTCGGGCCCGCCGAGGACACTGAAGCTTTCTTT. It encodes CASSFGPAEDTEAFF.

The V gene is TRBV6-5, the J gene TRBJ2-3, with D tentatively TRBD1 (6 bases). Looked up from germline, CDR1 is MNHEY and CDR2 is SVGAGI. CDR3 length equals 15 residues. Trimming pared 6 bases from V and 1 base from J, leaving 14 bases between. CDR3 amino acids: CASSRGGRGTDTQYF. The CDR3 region has the DNA TGTGCCAGCAGCCGAGGGGGAAGGGGCACAGATACGCAGTATTTT.

This clonotype showed up many times. The rearrangement joins TRBV12-3 or TRBV12-4 to TRBJ1-3; the D gene is possibly TRBD1 (5 bases). The V and J ends lost 2 bases and 2 bases respectively, with 7 bases between them. The CDR3 has 14 residues. CDR3 nucleotides: TGTGCCAGCAGTTTACAAGGGGCTGGAAACACCATATATTTT. Encoded protein: CASSLQGAGNTIYF.

This clonotype was seen a few times. The chain carries TRBV19 and TRBJ1-2; weak D call: TRBD1 (5 bases). Germline values: CDR1 LNHDA, CDR2 SQIVND (reference sequence). This CDR3 is 13 amino acids long. Trimming removed 7 bases at V and 8 bases at J, with 17 bases between. The CDR3: CASNLGDRQGYTF. The CDR3, as DNA: TGTGCCAGTAACTTGGGGGACCGCCAAGGCTACACCTTC.

This clonotype showed up just a few times. The chain combines TRBV6-5 with TRBJ1-6; 8 bases are a match to TRBD1. Germline V gene lookup returns CDR1 MNHEY and CDR2 SVGAGI. Unmatched junction bases numbered 10, after V lost 6 bases and J lost 6 bases. CDR3 length: 16 amino acids. The CDR3 protein is CASSTQGVAINSPLHF. CDR3 DNA sequence: TGTGCCAGCAGCACACAGGGGGTCGCGATTAATTCACCCCTCCACTTT.

The rearrangement links TRBV20-1 to TRBJ1-2, with TRBD1 matching over 7 bases. This CDR3 has 13 amino acids. CDR1 is DFQATT and CDR2 is SNEGSKA in the germline V gene (reference sequence). Trimming took 3 bases from V and 8 from J; bases not matched to a gene: 9. The CDR3 nucleotides are TGCAGTGCTAGGTTGACAGGGAGTAGCGGCTACACCTTC. This translates into CSARLTGSSGYTF.

The chain has TRBV27 and TRBJ2-7; D is possibly TRBD1 (7 bases). The V end was cut by 3 bases, the J end by 1 base, with 16 bases between. The CDR3 length is 16 residues. Germline assignment: CDR1 MNHEY and CDR2 SMNVEV (reference sequence). CDR3 residues: CASSFSGGTVSYEQYF. CDR3 in DNA: TGTGCCAGCAGTTTTTCTGGGGGGACAGTATCCTACGAGCAGTACTTC.

This clonotype was seen more than once but under ten times. The chain is built from TRBV28 and TRBJ1-1, with 7 bases lining up with TRBD1. Germline CDR1 is MDHEN and CDR2 is SYDVKM. V trimming: 5 bases; J trimming: 5 bases; junction bases outside the gene matches: 5. CDR3 length equals 13 residues. The CDR3, as DNA: TGTGCCAGCAGTGACAGGGAAGGGACTGAAGCTTTCTTT. Its protein product is CASSDREGTEAFF.

A few counts support this clonotype. The chain is built from TRBV14 and TRBJ2-2, with unresolved D. CDR3 length equals 14 residues. Germline V gene data show CDR1 as SGHDN and CDR2 as FVKESK. Trimming stripped 4 bases from V and 1 base from J, with 7 bases between. DNA for the CDR3: TGTGCCAGCAGCCCCCATAGGAACACCGGGGAGCTGTTTTTT. Protein sequence: CASSPHRNTGELFF.

This clonotype was counted between two and nine times. The rearrangement links TRBV29-1 to TRBJ2-3; D not resolved. From germline, CDR1 is SQVTM and CDR2 ANQGSEA. V lost 4 bases and J lost 5, with 7 bases in between. The CDR3 has 11 amino acids. CDR3 sequence reads: CSVVNGDTQYF. Written as DNA, the CDR3 is TGCAGCGTTGTCAATGGAGATACGCAGTATTTT.

The J gene is TRBJ2-3, the V gene TRBV4-1; possibly TRBD2 for D (5 bases). Germline CDR1 and CDR2: MGHRA and YSYEKL. This CDR3 is 15 amino acids long. V was shortened by 0 bases and J by 0 bases, with 7 bases between the two germline ends. Here the CDR3 reads CASSQEEVSTDTQYF. DNA for the CDR3: TGCGCCAGCAGCCAAGAGGAGGTTAGCACAGATACGCAGTATTTT.

V gene TRBV6-2 or TRBV6-3 combines with J gene TRBJ1-1; perhaps TRBD1 as D (5 bases). The CDR3 spans 14 residues. V was clipped by 0 bases and J by 5 bases, with 10 bases between them. The germline V gene encodes CDR1 MNHEY and CDR2 SVGEGT. The CDR3: CASSYSQGDTEAFF. For the CDR3, the DNA is TGTGCCAGCAGTTACTCCCAGGGCGATACTGAAGCTTTCTTT.

This clonotype was found many times. The chain employs TRBV6-1 and TRBJ1-1; D is unclear. Looked up from germline, CDR1 is MNHNS and CDR2 is SASEGT. The CDR3 sequence is 13 residues long. Trimming shortened V by 6 bases and J by 4 bases, and 12 bases separated the two germline ends. The CDR3 bases are TGTGCCAGCAGAGAGAGGGCAGTCACTGAAGCTTTCTTT. As protein: CASRERAVTEAFF.

This clonotype occurred many times. The chain links TRBV28 to TRBJ2-3, with D tentatively TRBD1 (5 bases). The CDR3 loop spans 11 amino acids. With 7 bases removed from V and 15 bases from J, the gap between germline ends came to 17 bases. CDR1 MDHEN and CDR2 SYDVKM come from the germline V gene. The CDR3 is CASIPRQGKYF. The DNA for the CDR3 is TGTGCCAGCATCCCCCGCCAGGGTAAATATTTT.

The V gene is TRBV9, the J gene TRBJ1-6; unclear D gene. The CDR3 consists of 15 residues. Germline CDR1 reads SGDLS; CDR2 reads YYNGEE. Deletions cut 0 bases from V and 11 bases from J, with 15 bases between. The CDR3 region is CASSVDGQAGAPLHF. The DNA of the CDR3 is TGTGCCAGCAGCGTAGACGGCCAAGCAGGCGCACCCCTCCACTTT.

The chain employs TRBV3-1 and TRBJ2-3; D is ambiguous. Per the germline V gene, CDR1 is LGHDT and CDR2 is YNNKEL (reference sequence). CDR3 length: 12 amino acids. The V end lost 4 bases, the J end lost 5 bases, and 7 bases lay between the germline ends. CDR3 residues: CASSRTRDTQYF. The DNA for the CDR3 is TGTGCCAGCAGCCGAACCAGAGATACGCAGTATTTT.

This clonotype has a count of ten or more. The chain employs TRBV21-1 and TRBJ1-5; the table's D call TRBD1 went unverified against the DNA. TRBV21-1 has pseudogene status. This CDR3 contains 13 residues. The CDR3 here is CASSVTGTQPQHF. The CDR3 coding sequence is TGTGCCAGCAGCGTAACAGGGACTCAGCCCCAGCATTTT.

The chain joins TRBV7-6 to TRBJ1-3, with D unclear. Germline CDR1 and CDR2: SGHVS and FNYEAQ. CDR3 size: 15 residues. V was pared by 5 bases and J by 0 bases, with 11 bases between. CDR3 nucleotide sequence: TGTGCCAGCAGCCTCGACGGCAGCTCTGGAAACACCATATATTTT. Translating gives CASSLDGSSGNTIYF.

A few counts support this clonotype. V usage is TRBV7-8 and J usage is TRBJ2-1; 9 bases line up with TRBD2. The germline gives CDR1 SGHVS, CDR2 FQNEAQ. The length of the CDR3 is 14 residues. With V trimmed by 7 bases and J by 3 bases, 4 bases remained unmatched. The CDR3 region has the DNA TGTGCCAGCACCAGCGGGGGGATCTACAATGAGCAGTTCTTC. Translation: CASTSGGIYNEQFF.

This clonotype was seen a handful of times. The V call is TRBV6-5, the J call TRBJ1-6, with no clear D. Trimming took off 0 bases at V and 11 bases at J, with 14 bases between the two ends. The CDR3 covers 15 residues. Germline V gene sequence: CDR1 MNHEY, CDR2 SVGAGI. CDR3 loop: CASSYSQQSYAPLHF. The CDR3 DNA follows: TGTGCCAGCAGTTACTCTCAGCAATCATACGCACCCCTCCACTTT.

This clonotype has a count of ten or more. The CDR3 DNA reads as TGTGCCAGCAGGGGACCTGCTAGCAATCAGCCCCAGCATTTT. Its protein is CASRGPASNQPQHF. The chain couples TRBV28 to TRBJ1-5, with a weak D call TRBD1 (5 bases). The length of the CDR3 is 14 residues. The V end was cut by 6 bases, the J end by 0 bases, with 9 bases between. Germline-derived CDR1 and CDR2 are MDHEN and SYDVKM.

This clonotype was found many times. The J gene is TRBJ1-2, the V gene TRBV6-1; TRBD1 agrees at 8 bases. Per the germline V gene, CDR1 is MNHNS and CDR2 is SASEGT. Trimming cost V 10 bases and J 6 bases; bases outside gene matches: 10. The CDR3 runs to 13 residues. This chain's CDR3 is CAIRQGRWDGYTF. The CDR3 nucleotides read TGTGCCATCCGACAGGGGCGCTGGGATGGCTACACCTTC.

This clonotype was detected ten times or more. The chain carries TRBV20-1 and TRBJ2-3, with 12 bases that match TRBD2. The CDR3 is 15 residues long. The germline V gene encodes CDR1 DFQATT and CDR2 SNEGSKA (reference sequence). The CDR3 bases are TGCAGCTACTTACCGGGACTAGCGGGCGGGGATACGCAGTATTTT. Translated: CSYLPGLAGGDTQYF.

This clonotype was seen many times. The chain is built from TRBV14 and TRBJ2-7, with D perhaps TRBD2 (6 bases). The ends were cut back, 5 bases at V and 3 bases at J, with 11 bases in the middle. CDR1 is SGHDN, CDR2 FVKESK, per germline. The CDR3 covers 13 residues. The CDR3 coding sequence is TGTGCCAGCAGCTTACTCGGGGGCTACGAGCAGTACTTC. This translates into CASSLLGGYEQYF.